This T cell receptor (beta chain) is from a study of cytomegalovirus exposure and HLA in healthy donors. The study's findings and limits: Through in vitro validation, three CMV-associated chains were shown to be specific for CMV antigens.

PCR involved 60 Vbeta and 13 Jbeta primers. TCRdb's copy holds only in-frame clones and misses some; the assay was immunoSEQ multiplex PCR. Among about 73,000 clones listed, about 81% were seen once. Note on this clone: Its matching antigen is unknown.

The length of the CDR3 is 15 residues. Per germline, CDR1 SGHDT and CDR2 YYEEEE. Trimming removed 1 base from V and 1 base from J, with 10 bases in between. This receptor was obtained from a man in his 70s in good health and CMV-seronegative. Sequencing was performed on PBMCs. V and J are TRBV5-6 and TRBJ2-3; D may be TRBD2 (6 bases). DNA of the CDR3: TGTGCCAGCAGCTTGCTTGCTAGCGGCACAGATACGCAGTATTTT. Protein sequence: CASSLLASGTDTQYF.